This TCR beta chain was documented in a study of blood T cell repertoires in COVID-19. Study as a whole: The cDNA or gDNA used as material had been derived from T cells, B-cell-depleted T cells, or PBMCs.

In this sample, this clone turned up once. V shed 8 bases, J shed 11 bases, and the junction held 15 bases outside the gene matches. The CDR3 contains 14 residues. CDR1 is MNHNY, CDR2 SVGAGI, per germline (reference sequence). Some clones are missing from TCRdb's copy, which holds only in-frame ones; the method was immunoSEQ multiplex PCR. The profile shows 180,000 or so clones, 87% of them singletons. The clonotype was recovered from a man aged 35-49 years with active or convalescent COVID-19. Sequencing was done on a sample of peripheral blood. This chain uses TRBV6-6 with TRBJ1-1; 9 bases agree with TRBD1. CDR3 nucleotides: TGTGCCAGCCTAGATGACAGGGGGATCCTTCGGGCTTTCTTT. It codes for CASLDDRGILRAFF.